This TCR beta chain was captured in a study of blood T cell repertoires in COVID-19. As for the study in general: Sources were T cells, B-cell-depleted T cells, or PBMCs; the material itself was cDNA or gDNA.

V dropped 1 base and J dropped 5; count of bases not matched to a gene: 10. In germline, CDR1 is LNHNV, CDR2 YYDKDF (reference sequence). CDR3 length: 16 residues. TCRdb keeps only in-frame clones here, not all; method: immunoSEQ multiplex PCR. The table records about 200,000 clones, roughly 86% of them present only once. The V call is TRBV15, the J call TRBJ2-5; TRBD2 aligns across 7 bases. The sequenced sample was peripheral blood. The receptor comes from a man aged 60 to 69 with acute or convalescent COVID-19. In DNA form, the CDR3 reads TGTGCCACCAGCAGAGCGGATAGGGGAGGGGTGGAGACCCAGTACTTC. It translates to CATSRADRGGVETQYF.